A selection of T cell receptor beta chains follows, all from one sample in a study of CD8 T cells in Susac syndrome. TCRdb reprocessed the immunoSEQ multiplex PCR reads with MiXCR, giving one entry per CDR3 protein. This table holds some 190,000 distinct CDR3 sequences, 90% to 95% found once. The sample taken for sequencing was CD4+ T cells from PBMCs. These receptors originate from a human donor in good health. Each CDR3 is given with its conserved first and last residue. D genes are given only for firm matches. The size entry is marked missing in some rows and otherwise reads once, few, many or a size class.

J gene	D gene	clone size	V gene	CDR3 DNA	CDR3 protein
TRBJ2-3	-	-	TRBV4-1	TGCGCCAGCAGCCAAGGACTAAGCCCAGATACGCAGTATTTT	CASSQGLSPDTQYF
TRBJ2-4	TRBD1	-	TRBV4-1	TGCGCCAGCAGCCAATTCCTCAGGGGGCAGAACATTCAGTACTTC	CASSQFLRGQNIQYF
TRBJ1-1	-	few	TRBV11-2	TGTGCCAGCAGCCCCGGACCGAACACTGAAGCTTTCTTT	CASSPGPNTEAFF
TRBJ2-3	TRBD1	-	TRBV5-6	TGTGCCAGCAGCCTCCGGACAGGTAGCACAGATACGCAGTATTTT	CASSLRTGSTDTQYF
TRBJ2-2	TRBD1	-	TRBV29-1	TGCAGCGTTGGTTACTACAGGGGACCGGGCACCGGGGAGCTGTTTTTT	CSVGYYRGPGTGELFF
TRBJ1-1	-	-	TRBV19	TGTGCCAGTAGTCCCCAGGCGAACACTGAAGCTTTCTTT	CASSPQANTEAFF
TRBJ2-5	TRBD2	-	TRBV30	TGTGCCTCGGGAGGGAGAGAGACCCAGTACTTC	CASGGRETQYF
TRBJ1-2	-	-	TRBV4-3	TGCGCCAGCAGCCAAGAGTTGGACAGTAACTATGGCTACACCTTC	CASSQELDSNYGYTF
TRBJ2-5	-	-	TRBV9	TGTGCCAGCAGCGTAGCGGGGCAGGTCCAAGAGACCCAGTACTTC	CASSVAGQVQETQYF
TRBJ2-2	-	once	TRBV19	TGTGCCAGTAGTATTATGCTGGAGGAGCTGTTTTTT	CASSIMLEELFF
TRBJ2-4	-	-	TRBV27	TGTGCCAGCAGTTTAGAAGCCCCGGGGAACCTCCTCCTAGCCAAAAACATTCAGTACTTC	CASSLEAPGNLLLAKNIQYF
TRBJ1-1	-	-	TRBV10-3	TGTGCCATCAGTGATCGGGGGGCCGCTGAAGCTTTCTTT	CAISDRGAAEAFF
TRBJ2-3	-	-	TRBV28	TGTGCCAGCAGTTTGCCACACCTGGGGCTGGCCACAGATACGCAGTATTTT	CASSLPHLGLATDTQYF
TRBJ2-7	TRBD1	once	TRBV9	TGTGCCAGCAGCCCTCGACAGGGAGTAGACAACGAGCAGTACTTC	CASSPRQGVDNEQYF
TRBJ2-1	TRBD1	-	TRBV7-9	TGTGCCAGCAGCTTAAACCTTCCAGGGGGCGATGAGCAGTTCTTC	CASSLNLPGGDEQFF
TRBJ1-2	TRBD1	-	TRBV20-1	TGCAGTGCTCTTCCGGGACAGGGGGCAGCTGGCTACACCTTC	CSALPGQGAAGYTF